These T cell receptor beta chains were read from a single sample in a study of regulatory T cells in long-lasting Graves disease. TCRdb reprocessed the multiplex PCR reads via MiXCR and lists one record per CDR3 protein. The table lists about 470,000 distinct CDR3 sequences, 15% to 20% of them singletons, with 12% in the top ten. These data were likewise used in another study, on T cells in Graves' hyperthyroidism and ophthalmopathy.

The source was peripheral blood mononuclear cells (PBMCs), collected at new diagnosis, from a patient treated with antithyroid drugs. Every receptor here comes from a middle-aged man with Graves disease. Each CDR3 is given with its conserved first and last residue.

V	J	CDR3
TRBV19	TRBJ2-2	CASSPWTGTTGELFF
TRBV7-2	TRBJ2-1	CASSRDGRGSYNEQFF
TRBV5-6	TRBJ2-1	CASSLRDRYNEQFF
TRBV2	TRBJ2-3	CATTGDRYTDTQYF
TRBV30	TRBJ2-6	CAWSVRAGGANVLTF
TRBV2	TRBJ1-5	CASSDGGDSQPQHF
TRBV7-2	TRBJ2-1	CASSLAVAGGLYNEQFF
TRBV5-1	TRBJ2-4	CASSLGEPRNKNIQYF
TRBV7-3	TRBJ2-7	CASSLRPGTRLSEQYF
TRBV19	TRBJ1-1	CASSVSTGTVAEAFF
TRBV20-1	TRBJ1-1	CSARGAVGGTEAFF
TRBV27	TRBJ2-4	CASSLLSGRKYF
TRBV28	TRBJ1-5	CASSVLGQPQHF
TRBV3-1	TRBJ1-4	CASSPRGSEKLFF
TRBV28	TRBJ2-7	CASSSGTPYEQYF
TRBV5-1	TRBJ1-5	CASSLTTGPGQPQHF
TRBV5-1	TRBJ1-3	CASASEGAGNTIYF
TRBV19	TRBJ1-2	CASSTKPGPLGYTF
TRBV10-1	TRBJ2-3	CASSESPGTGTDTQYF
TRBV7-3	TRBJ2-4	CASSFTGGGDIQYF
TRBV7-8	TRBJ2-3	CASSADRRSTDTQYF
TRBV11-3	TRBJ2-3	CASSTWTSGSRTDTQYF
TRBV5-1	TRBJ1-2	CASSLAGPGYTF
TRBV27	TRBJ1-6	CASSLDGRNSPLHF